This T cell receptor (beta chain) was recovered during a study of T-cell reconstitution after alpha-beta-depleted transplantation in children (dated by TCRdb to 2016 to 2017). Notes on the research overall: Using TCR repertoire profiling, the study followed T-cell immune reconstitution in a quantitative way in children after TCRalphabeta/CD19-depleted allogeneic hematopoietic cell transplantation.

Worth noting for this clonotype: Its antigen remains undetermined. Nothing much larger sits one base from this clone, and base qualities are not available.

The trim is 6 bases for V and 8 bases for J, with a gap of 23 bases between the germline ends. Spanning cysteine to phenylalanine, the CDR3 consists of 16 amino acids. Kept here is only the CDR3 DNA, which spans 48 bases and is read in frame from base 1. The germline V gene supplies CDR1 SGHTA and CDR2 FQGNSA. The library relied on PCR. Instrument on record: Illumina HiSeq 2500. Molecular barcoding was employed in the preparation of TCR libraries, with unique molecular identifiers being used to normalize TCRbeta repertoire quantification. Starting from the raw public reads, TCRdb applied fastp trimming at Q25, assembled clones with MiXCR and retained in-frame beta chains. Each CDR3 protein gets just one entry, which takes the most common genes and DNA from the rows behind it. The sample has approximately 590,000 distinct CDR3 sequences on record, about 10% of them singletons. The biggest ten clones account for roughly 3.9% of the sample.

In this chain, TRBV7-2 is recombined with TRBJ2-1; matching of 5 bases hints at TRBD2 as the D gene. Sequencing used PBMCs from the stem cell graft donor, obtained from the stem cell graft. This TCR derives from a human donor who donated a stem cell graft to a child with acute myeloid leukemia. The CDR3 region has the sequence CASRQPEGIGWHEQFF. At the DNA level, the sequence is TGTGCCAGCAGACAACCAGAGGGCATCGGGTGGCATGAGCAGTTCTTC.